The present T cell receptor (beta chain) was sequenced within a study of blood T cell repertoires in COVID-19. Study-wide background: From the United States, Italy and Spain came samples of acute and convalescent COVID-19.

Original methodology: Using reference gene primer amplification, nucleated cell counts were estimated. Generated by immunoSEQ multiplex PCR, the TCRdb table keeps only in-frame clones and is missing some. Clone size and the V and J calls come from that table; the DNA yielded D and trimming. The sample has about 350,000 clones, more than 70% seen once. V was pared by 4 bases and J by 3 bases, with 6 bases of the junction left unmatched. Germline CDR1 SGHRS, CDR2 YFSETQ. This CDR3 is 14 amino acids long. The rearrangement uses TRBV5-1 and TRBJ1-1; 7 bases align to TRBD1. This sequence originates from a woman aged 55-69 years with COVID-19, enrolled during active disease. The sequenced sample consisted of peripheral blood. This CDR3 is CASSDRVGYTEAFF. CDR3 bases: TGCGCCAGCAGCGACAGGGTTGGCTACACTGAAGCTTTCTTT.